Below, 13 T cell receptor beta chains from the same sample are listed, as sequenced in a study of T cell therapy after organ transplantation. These receptors lack a known antigen. This sample's time point: 20-29 weeks after completion of therapy. Measured with immunoSEQ multiplex PCR; TCRdb has only the in-frame clones, and not every one. Of more than 15,000 clones listed, 85% are singletons. Here the sequenced sample was CD8+ T cells from blood, taken after autologous CMV-specific T cell therapy. These receptors were obtained from a human patient who had received a solid organ transplant and had CMV disease. Some T cells may be transferred from the graft donor.

The V call is TRBV5-6, the J call TRBJ1-1; D gene uncertain. From germline, CDR1 is SGHDT and CDR2 YYEEEE. Trimming removed 0 bases from V and 6 bases from J, with 9 bases in between. This CDR3 comprises 13 residues. The CDR3, as DNA: TGTGCCAGCAGCTTGGGAGGGCAGGCTGAAGCTTTCTTT. Protein product: CASSLGGQAEAFF.

The chain recombines TRBV30 with TRBJ2-1; TRBD1 aligns across 11 bases. The V gene's germline CDR1 is GTSNPN and CDR2 SVGIG (reference sequence). The CDR3 spans 14 residues. V was pared by 3 bases and J by 9 bases, with 7 bases of the junction left unmatched. The CDR3 loop is CAWSPGQGASEQFF. The CDR3, as DNA: TGTGCCTGGAGCCCAGGACAGGGGGCATCTGAGCAGTTCTTC.

The chain uses TRBV2 and TRBJ1-3, with 7 bases aligning to TRBD1. From germline, CDR1 is SNHLY and CDR2 FYNNEI. Germline trimming cut 4 bases from V and 2 bases from J; bases unmatched to any gene: 5. CDR3 size: 15 residues. CDR3 coding DNA: TGTGCCAGCAGTGTTGGTCAGGGGGCTGGAAACACCATATATTTT. Its protein is CASSVGQGAGNTIYF.

This chain joins TRBV19 and TRBJ1-5; D might be TRBD1 (5 bases). Germline CDR1 is LNHDA and CDR2 is SQIVND (reference sequence). The V end was cut by 3 bases, the J end by 3 bases, with 9 bases between. CDR3 size: 14 residues. The CDR3 spells CASSIRDHNQPQHF. For the CDR3, the DNA is TGTGCCAGTAGTATTCGGGACCACAATCAGCCCCAGCATTTT. Filled out from reference TRBV19 and TRBJ1-5, the complete variable domain reads DGGITQSPKYLFRKEGQNVTLSCEQNLNHDAMYWYRQDPGQGLRLIYYSQIVNDFQKGDIAEGYSVSREKKESFPLTVTSAQKNPTAFYLCASSIRDHNQPQHFGDGTRLSIL.

The V call is TRBV18, the J call TRBJ1-5; D is possibly TRBD1 (5 bases). Trimming shortened V by 2 bases and J by 3 bases, and 17 bases separated the two germline ends. CDR3 length: 17 residues. Germline loops: CDR1 KGHSH, CDR2 LQKENI. CDR3 coding DNA: TGTGCCAGCTCACCAAAAGGGGACGGCGCCCACAATCAGCCCCAGCATTTT. This codes for CASSPKGDGAHNQPQHF.

The V call is TRBV6-4, the J call TRBJ1-1; TRBD1 might be the D (5 bases). This CDR3 is 14 amino acids long. V lost 2 bases and J 1 base, leaving 8 bases between the germline ends. The germline CDR1 and CDR2 sequences are MRHNA and SNTAGT. The CDR3 nucleotides read TGTGCCAGCAGTGACGGGACGGGGAACACTGAAGCTTTCTTT. Its protein product is CASSDGTGNTEAFF.

The chain links TRBV5-6 to TRBJ2-5; D call uncertain. The germline V and J ends were trimmed by 1 base and 5 bases, with 15 bases remaining between them. The CDR3 has 15 amino acids. CDR1 is SGHDT and CDR2 is YYEEEE in the germline V gene. The CDR3 loop is CASSLFYGDLETQYF. CDR3 DNA: TGTGCCAGCAGCTTGTTTTATGGGGATTTGGAGACCCAGTACTTC.

CDR3 coding DNA: TGTGCCAGCAGCCCGGACTCTGCGACCTGGGAGCAGTACTTC. This translates into CASSPDSATWEQYF. This chain joins TRBV5-8 and TRBJ2-7; possible D gene TRBD2, 5 bases. This CDR3 spans 14 amino acids. Trimming stripped 4 bases from V and 7 bases from J, with 18 bases between. CDR1 and CDR2 (germline): SGHTS, YDEGEE.

About this clone: No DNA is shown, since the ends of the CDR3 on it are uncertain; the CDR3 is the one TCRdb lists. The chain combines TRBV27 with TRBJ2-7; the table assigns TRBD1, which was not confirmed against the DNA. Germline V lookup: CDR1 MNHEY, CDR2 SMNVEV (reference sequence). The CDR3 has 15 amino acids, counting both end residues. The CDR3: CASSFGPGHTYEQYF.

On this clone: This clone may be a read error of a much larger clone one base away. The rearrangement joins TRBV7-9 to TRBJ2-5, with 8 bases matching TRBD2. V lost 0 bases, J lost 7 bases, and 10 bases stayed unmatched. The length of the CDR3 is 16 residues. CDR1 and CDR2 from the germline V gene are SEHNR and FQNEAQ (reference sequence). In DNA form, the CDR3 reads TGTGCCAGCAGCTTAGCTGGTGGCGGGGGGATGGGGACCCAGTACTTC. This encodes CASSLAGGGGMGTQYF.

This clone is medium-sized by share. This chain connects TRBV13 to TRBJ2-3, with 11 bases matching TRBD1. The V and J ends lost 4 bases and 5 bases, in that order; junction bases with no gene match: 5. The CDR3 consists of 15 residues. Germline V gene lookup returns CDR1 PRHDT and CDR2 FYEKMQ (reference sequence). The chain's CDR3 is CASSSLGQGEDTQYF. The CDR3 bases are TGTGCCAGCAGCTCCCTGGGACAGGGGGAAGATACGCAGTATTTT.

The genes are TRBV14 and TRBJ2-2, with unresolved D. Per the germline V gene, CDR1 is SGHDN and CDR2 is FVKESK. Between the trimmed V and J ends, which lost 4 bases and 1 base, there was a span of 10 bases. This CDR3 comprises 15 residues. The chain's CDR3 is CASSRGPWNTGELFF. The CDR3 nucleotides are TGTGCCAGCAGCCGTGGGCCGTGGAACACCGGGGAGCTGTTTTTT.

This chain joins TRBV19 and TRBJ1-2; D gene uncertain. The length of the CDR3 is 12 residues. The V and J ends lost 5 bases and 5 bases respectively, with 9 bases between them. Germline V CDR1 and CDR2: LNHDA, SQIVND (reference sequence). CDR3: CASSGQEYGYTF. The CDR3 DNA reads as TGTGCCAGTAGTGGGCAGGAGTATGGCTACACCTTC.